The 29 T cell receptor beta chains presented below share a single source sample, sequenced in a study of shared clonotypes between healthy human individuals. Repertoires were generated with immunoSEQ multiplex PCR, while TCRdb's copy carries only in-frame clones and drops some. The table has about 2 million clones, about 95% seen once. Specimen: naive CD4+ T cells sorted from blood. Subset specified: CD45RA+ positively selected. The receptors derive from a man in his late teens or twenties in good health.

The V gene is TRBV6-6, the J gene TRBJ2-7, with 7 bases lining up with TRBD1. V was clipped by 7 bases and J by 6 bases; unmatched bases: 15. The CDR3 covers 15 residues. The germline V gene encodes CDR1 MNHNY and CDR2 SVGAGI (reference sequence). CDR3 loop: CASTDATGTSGEQYF. The CDR3 nucleotides read TGTGCCAGCACCGACGCGACAGGGACCTCGGGCGAGCAGTACTTC.

The gene calls are TRBV30 and TRBJ1-6; D is uncertain. Germline values: CDR1 GTSNPN, CDR2 SVGIG (reference sequence). V lost 3 bases and J lost 10, with 19 bases in between. This CDR3 region has 15 residues. The CDR3 sequence: CAWSVRPGLRSPLHF. The CDR3, as DNA: TGTGCCTGGAGCGTCCGCCCCGGGCTTAGGTCACCCCTCCACTTT. The full variable domain, its missing parts supplied by reference TRBV30 and TRBJ1-6, is SQTIHQWPATLVQPVGSPLSLECTVEGTSNPNLYWYRQAAGRGLQLLFYSVGIGQISSEVPQNLSASRPQDRQFILSSKKLLLSDSGFYLCAWSVRPGLRSPLHFGNGTRLTVT.

The chain couples TRBV28 to TRBJ1-3; possible D gene TRBD1, 6 bases. Trimming left V 4 bases short and J 0 bases short, with 13 bases between. There are 16 residues in the CDR3. Per germline, CDR1 MDHEN and CDR2 SYDVKM. CDR3 protein: CASSSPGHNSGNTIYF. DNA for the CDR3: TGTGCCAGCAGTTCACCGGGACACAACTCTGGAAACACCATATATTTT.

This chain connects TRBV30 to TRBJ2-2; 8 nucleotides match TRBD1. This CDR3 has 15 amino acids. In germline, CDR1 is GTSNPN, CDR2 SVGIG (reference sequence). The V gene end was trimmed by 4 bases and the J gene end by 1 base; junction bases not matched to a gene: 5. CDR3 sequence (DNA): TGTGCCTGGACTCCGGGACAGGTGAACACCGGGGAGCTGTTTTTT. Encoded protein: CAWTPGQVNTGELFF.

This chain uses TRBV19 with TRBJ1-6, with 7 nucleotides matching TRBD1. The J segment lost 13 bases and the V segment lost 5 bases, leaving 11 bases of the junction unmatched. There are 14 residues in the CDR3. CDR1 LNHDA and CDR2 SQIVND come from the germline V gene (reference sequence). CDR3 DNA: TGTGCCAGTAGTGCCGACAGGGAGTGGGCGCCCCTCCACTTT. Translation gives CASSADREWAPLHF.

As concerns this clone: One end of the junction varies from germline; a read error may be responsible. The chain combines TRBV7-7 with TRBJ2-5; either TRBD1 or TRBD2 may fit D (6 bases each). CDR1 and CDR2 from the germline V gene are SSHAT and FNYEAQ (reference sequence). The length of the CDR3 is 15 residues. The CDR3 DNA reads TGTGCTAGCAGCGTAGGGGGGACACCCCAAGAGACCCAGTACTTC. It yields the protein CASSVGGTPQETQYF. Full variable domain (outside the CDR3, taken from reference TRBV7-7 and TRBJ2-5): GAGVSQSPRYKVTKRGQDVTLRCDPISSHATLYWYQQALGQGPEFLTYFNYEAQPDKSGLPSDRFSAERPEGSISTLTIQRTEQRDSAMYRCASSVGGTPQETQYFGPGTRLLVL.

The V gene is TRBV2, the J gene TRBJ2-5, with 8 bases that match TRBD1. Germline CDR1 and CDR2: SNHLY and FYNNEI. Unmatched junction bases numbered 17, after V lost 6 bases and J lost 2 bases. The CDR3 consists of 18 residues. CDR3 sequence reads: CASRRTGWAGAEQETQYF. The CDR3 DNA reads as TGTGCCAGCAGAAGGACAGGGTGGGCCGGCGCTGAACAAGAGACCCAGTACTTC.

The chain couples TRBV19 to TRBJ2-6; D remains unclear. This CDR3 is built from 17 residues. The ends were cut back, 1 base at V and 2 bases at J, with 12 bases in the middle. Per the germline V gene, CDR1 is LNHDA and CDR2 is SQIVND (reference sequence). CDR3 in DNA: TGTGCCAGTAGTATAGCGCACACCACCCCTGGGGCCAACGTCCTGACTTTC. Its protein is CASSIAHTTPGANVLTF.

Turning to this clone: Other nucleotide sequences from this sample produce the same CDR3. The CDR3 loop reads CASSPQTYEQYF. The CDR3 DNA sequence: TGTGCCAGCAGCCCCCAAACCTACGAGCAGTACTTC. This sequence joins TRBV11-2 and TRBJ2-7; no reliable D call. Germline V CDR1 and CDR2: SGHAT, FQNNGV. V gave up 5 bases and J gave up 2 bases, with 7 bases separating them. This CDR3 contains 12 residues. The complete variable domain, with remaining parts taken from reference TRBV11-2 and TRBJ2-7, reads EAGVAQSPRYKIIEKRQSVAFWCNPISGHATLYWYQQILGQGPKLLIQFQNNGVVDDSQLPKDRFSAERLKGVDSTLKIQPAKLEDSAVYLCASSPQTYEQYFGPGTRLTVT.

The table lists this clone with many counts. The gene calls are TRBV5-6 and TRBJ1-2; the D is unclear. Germline V gene lookup returns CDR1 SGHDT and CDR2 YYEEEE. This CDR3 comprises 12 residues. The V gene lost 2 bases and the J gene lost 8 bases, with 10 bases spanning the gap. The CDR3 DNA reads TGTGCCAGCAGCTTTATCCTCGGGGGCTACACCTTC. Protein: CASSFILGGYTF.

The chain recombines TRBV6-4 with TRBJ2-1; D remains ambiguous. The CDR3 contains 16 residues. Germline loops: CDR1 MRHNA, CDR2 SNTAGT. With 0 bases removed from V and 0 bases from J, the gap between germline ends came to 9 bases. CDR3 DNA: TGTGCCAGCAGTGACTCAGGCACGTACTCCTACAATGAGCAGTTCTTC. Its translation is CASSDSGTYSYNEQFF.

The V call is TRBV28, the J call TRBJ2-7, with TRBD2 as a possible D gene (5 bases). The CDR3 consists of 15 residues. Germline loops: CDR1 MDHEN, CDR2 SYDVKM. V lost 6 bases to trimming and J lost 5 bases, with 20 bases between them. The CDR3 sequence is CASSSPRTQKNEQYF. The CDR3 nucleotides read TGTGCCAGCAGCTCACCCCGGACTCAAAAAAACGAGCAGTACTTC.

The rearrangement uses TRBV5-4 and TRBJ2-1; perhaps TRBD1 as D (6 bases). V was pared by 4 bases and J by 6 bases, with 17 bases between. The length of the CDR3 is 15 residues. Looked up from germline, CDR1 is SGHNT and CDR2 is YYREEE (reference sequence). CDR3 nucleotide sequence: TGTGCCAGCAGCCCTTGGGGGATGACAGGCAATGAGCAGTTCTTC. This sequence encodes CASSPWGMTGNEQFF.

Of note for this clone: A read error is possible here, since a much larger clone lies one base away. The same CDR3 arises from other DNA sequences in this sample as well. V gene TRBV19 combines with J gene TRBJ2-7; 7 bases align to TRBD2. The CDR3 is 15 residues long. Germline V gene sequence: CDR1 LNHDA, CDR2 SQIVND (reference sequence). The chain's CDR3 is CASSVSGEASWEQYF. CDR3 DNA: TGTGCCAGTAGTGTCAGCGGGGAGGCTTCCTGGGAGCAATACTTC.

This clone was seen at least ten times. In the same sample, other DNA sequences code for this CDR3. This chain links TRBV29-1 with TRBJ2-1, with 7 nucleotides matching TRBD1. Trimming cost V 6 bases and J 4 bases; bases outside gene matches: 0. Germline CDR1 is SQVTM and CDR2 is ANQGSEA. The CDR3 contains 11 residues. The CDR3 nucleotides read TGCAGCGTGGGACAGTACAATGAGCAGTTCTTC. The encoded protein is CSVGQYNEQFF.

The rearrangement uses TRBV30 and TRBJ2-5; 11 positions match TRBD1. The CDR3 length is 14 residues. V shed 1 base and J 2 bases; nucleotides not matched to a gene: 0. Germline-derived CDR1 and CDR2 are GTSNPN and SVGIG (reference sequence). The CDR3 loop reads CAWSGDRGQETQYF. The CDR3 nucleotides read TGTGCCTGGAGTGGGGACAGGGGGCAAGAGACCCAGTACTTC.

The rearrangement links TRBV30 to TRBJ2-2; D may match TRBD1 or TRBD2 (7 bases each). Deletions cut 0 bases from V and 4 bases from J, with 12 bases between. The CDR3 runs 15 residues. CDR1 is GTSNPN and CDR2 is SVGIG in the germline V gene (reference sequence). The CDR3 region is CAWSVAGQPTGELFF. CDR3 coding DNA: TGTGCCTGGAGTGTAGCGGGACAGCCCACCGGGGAGCTGTTTTTT.

With regard to this clone: The sample carries other DNA sequences with the same CDR3. This chain uses TRBV18 with TRBJ1-1; no clear D gene. Germline-derived CDR1 and CDR2 are KGHSH and LQKENI. The CDR3 has 13 residues. The V and J ends lost 6 bases and 1 base respectively, with 9 bases between them. The chain's CDR3 is CASSSDGNTEAFF. The CDR3 region has the DNA TGTGCCAGCTCTTCAGACGGGAACACTGAAGCTTTCTTT.

The V call is TRBV7-9, the J call TRBJ2-5; 8 bases line up with TRBD2. This CDR3 has 14 amino acids. J was trimmed by 5 bases and V by 7 bases; bases with no gene match: 9. From germline, CDR1 is SEHNR and CDR2 FQNEAQ (reference sequence). This CDR3 reads CASTSAGVRETQYF. The CDR3 nucleotides read TGTGCCAGCACCTCAGCGGGAGTCCGGGAGACCCAGTACTTC.

The chain couples TRBV2 to TRBJ2-7, with D possibly matching TRBD1 (5 bases). The CDR3 loop spans 13 amino acids. Germline V gene sequence: CDR1 SNHLY, CDR2 FYNNEI. V was trimmed by 6 bases and J by 1 base, leaving 10 bases between them. The CDR3 coding sequence is TGTGCCAGCAGACCGACAGCTTCCTACGAGCAGTACTTC. Protein product: CASRPTASYEQYF.

The J gene is TRBJ1-5, the V gene TRBV18; D might be TRBD1 (6 bases). The CDR3 length is 16 residues. V was cut by 4 bases and J by 0 bases, with 13 bases left in between. The germline V gene has CDR1 KGHSH and CDR2 LQKENI. CDR3 amino acids: CASSQEGGHSNQPQHF. CDR3 nucleotide sequence: TGTGCCAGCTCACAAGAAGGGGGGCATAGCAATCAGCCCCAGCATTTT.

In nucleotides, the CDR3 is TGTGCCAGCAGCTTACTCTACGGACAGGGATCCTACGAGCAGTACTTC. Its translation is CASSLLYGQGSYEQYF. The chain is built from TRBV11-2 and TRBJ2-7; 8 bases line up with TRBD1. Trimming at V came to 2 bases and at J to 1 base, leaving 7 bases not matched to a gene. The CDR3 has 16 residues. Germline V gene data show CDR1 as SGHAT and CDR2 as FQNNGV.

A remark on this clone: The same CDR3 also results from other DNA sequences found in this sample. The gene calls are TRBV30 and TRBJ2-2, with D perhaps TRBD1 or TRBD2 (5 bases each). V was shortened by 2 bases and J by 6 bases, with 7 bases between the two germline ends. The CDR3 covers 12 residues. CDR1 is GTSNPN and CDR2 is SVGIG in the germline V gene (reference sequence). The CDR3, as DNA: TGTGCCTGGAGTCGAGGGGCCGGGGAGCTGTTTTTT. Translation gives CAWSRGAGELFF. The complete variable domain, with remaining parts taken from reference TRBV30 and TRBJ2-2, reads SQTIHQWPATLVQPVGSPLSLECTVEGTSNPNLYWYRQAAGRGLQLLFYSVGIGQISSEVPQNLSASRPQDRQFILSSKKLLLSDSGFYLCAWSRGAGELFFGEGSRLTVL.

The rearrangement uses TRBV28 and TRBJ2-1, with TRBD2 matching 8 bases. The CDR3 runs 15 residues. CDR1 is MDHEN and CDR2 is SYDVKM in the germline V gene. J gave up 4 bases and V 7 bases, and 9 bases lay outside the gene matches. Here the CDR3 reads CASTLGGGRYNEQFF. DNA of the CDR3: TGTGCCAGCACCCTCGGGGGGGGACGTTACAATGAGCAGTTCTTC.

CDR3 region: CSIGGSSYNEQFF. In DNA form, the CDR3 reads TGCAGTATCGGGGGTAGCTCCTACAATGAGCAGTTCTTC. The rearrangement links TRBV29-1 to TRBJ2-1, with a tentative D call TRBD2 (6 bases). Per the germline V gene, CDR1 is SQVTM and CDR2 is ANQGSEA. There are 13 residues in the CDR3.

V is TRBV23-1 and J is TRBJ2-6; D remains ambiguous. TRBV23-1 is assigned to the ORF class and has an uncertain function. The V gene lost 0 bases and the J gene lost 2 bases, with 14 bases spanning the gap. This CDR3 region has 18 residues. The CDR3, as DNA: TGCGCCAGCAGTCAATCACCTGGCGATCTGCCTGGGGCCAACGTCCTGACTTTC. Amino acid sequence: CASSQSPGDLPGANVLTF.

V is TRBV5-6 and J is TRBJ2-2, with 11 bases fitting TRBD2. Germline V gives CDR1 SGHDT, CDR2 YYEEEE. V gave up 4 bases and J gave up 4 bases; unmatched junction bases: 3. This CDR3 comprises 15 residues. Here the CDR3 DNA reads TGTGCCAGCAGCCATAGCGGGAGGGTCACCGGGGAGCTGTTTTTT. The encoded protein is CASSHSGRVTGELFF.

The J gene is TRBJ2-1, the V gene TRBV15; the match to TRBD2 covers 9 bases. The CDR3 is made up of 16 amino acids. V was pared by 0 bases and J by 6 bases, with 6 bases of the junction left unmatched. Germline CDR1 is LNHNV and CDR2 is YYDKDF (reference sequence). The CDR3, as DNA: TGTGCCACCAGCAGAGATCTTGCGGGAGGGCGCAATGAGCAGTTCTTC. The encoded protein is CATSRDLAGGRNEQFF.

This clone was found once. The chain joins TRBV28 to TRBJ1-4; D unclear. This CDR3 has 12 amino acids. Germline V CDR1 and CDR2: MDHEN, SYDVKM. V was trimmed by 6 bases and J by 15 bases, leaving 17 bases between them. The CDR3 here is CASSSTLAAVFF. The CDR3 region has the DNA TGTGCCAGCAGCTCGACGTTAGCTGCGGTGTTTTTT.